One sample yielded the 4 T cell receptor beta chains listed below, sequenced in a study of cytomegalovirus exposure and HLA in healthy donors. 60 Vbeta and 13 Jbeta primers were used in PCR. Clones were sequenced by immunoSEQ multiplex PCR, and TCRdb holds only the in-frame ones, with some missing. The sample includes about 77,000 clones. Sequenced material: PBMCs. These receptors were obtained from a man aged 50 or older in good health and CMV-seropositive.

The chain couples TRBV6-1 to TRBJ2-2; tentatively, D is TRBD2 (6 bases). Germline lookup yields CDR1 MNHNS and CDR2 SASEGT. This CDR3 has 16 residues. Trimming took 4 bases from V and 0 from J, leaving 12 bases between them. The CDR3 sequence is CASSGLAVPNTGELFF. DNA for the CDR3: TGTGCCAGCAGTGGGTTAGCGGTACCGAACACCGGGGAGCTGTTTTTT.

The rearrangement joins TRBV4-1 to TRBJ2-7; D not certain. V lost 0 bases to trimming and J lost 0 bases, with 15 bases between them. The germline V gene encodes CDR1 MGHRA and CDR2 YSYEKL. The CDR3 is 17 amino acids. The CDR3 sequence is CASSQEGTAFYSYEQYF. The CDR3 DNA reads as TGCGCCAGCAGCCAAGAAGGCACAGCATTCTACTCCTACGAGCAGTACTTC.

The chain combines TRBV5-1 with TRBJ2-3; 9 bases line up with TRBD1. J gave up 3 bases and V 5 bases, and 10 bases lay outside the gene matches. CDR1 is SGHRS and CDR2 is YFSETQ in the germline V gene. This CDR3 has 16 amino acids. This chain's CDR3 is CASRSGTGSSTDTQYF. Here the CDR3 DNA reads TGCGCCAGCAGGTCCGGGACAGGGAGTTCTACAGATACGCAGTATTTT.

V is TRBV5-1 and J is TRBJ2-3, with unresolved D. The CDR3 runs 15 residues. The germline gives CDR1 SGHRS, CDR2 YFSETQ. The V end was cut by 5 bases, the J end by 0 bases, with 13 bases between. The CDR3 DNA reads TGCGCCAGCAGTTCCATGTCCCCCAGCACAGATACGCAGTATTTT. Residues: CASSSMSPSTDTQYF.